This T cell receptor (beta chain) was recovered during a study of blood T cells in healthy people across ages. A sample-barcoded 5' primer and a J-beta primer mix were used in a second PCR of roughly 6 to 11 cycles. Sequencing recovered at least 2.5 million CDR3-containing paired-end reads from each sample. TCRdb re-called the 5' RACE reads through MiXCR, storing one row per CDR3 protein. The sample has around 1,000,000 distinct CDR3 sequences; under 30% are singletons. Germline CDR1 and CDR2: PRHDT and FYEKMQ (reference sequence). The V and J ends lost 8 bases and 2 bases respectively, with 19 bases between them. The CDR3 contains 16 residues. Only a few counts were recorded for this clonotype. In addition, the sample was reused for a study of T cells of mothers and their children. That paper adds: Donors were three healthy Caucasian mothers and their six children. Related mother-child pairs showed slightly, non-significantly higher overlap than unrelated pairs.

The gene calls are TRBV13 and TRBJ2-1, with D possibly TRBD2 on 7 matching bases. Sequencing was carried out using blood. The sequence was obtained from a girl aged 2-10 years in good health. The CDR3, as DNA: TGTGCCAGCTCAACCCGGGGGGCCGACGCCTACAATGAGCAGTTCTTC. Its translation: CASSTRGADAYNEQFF.